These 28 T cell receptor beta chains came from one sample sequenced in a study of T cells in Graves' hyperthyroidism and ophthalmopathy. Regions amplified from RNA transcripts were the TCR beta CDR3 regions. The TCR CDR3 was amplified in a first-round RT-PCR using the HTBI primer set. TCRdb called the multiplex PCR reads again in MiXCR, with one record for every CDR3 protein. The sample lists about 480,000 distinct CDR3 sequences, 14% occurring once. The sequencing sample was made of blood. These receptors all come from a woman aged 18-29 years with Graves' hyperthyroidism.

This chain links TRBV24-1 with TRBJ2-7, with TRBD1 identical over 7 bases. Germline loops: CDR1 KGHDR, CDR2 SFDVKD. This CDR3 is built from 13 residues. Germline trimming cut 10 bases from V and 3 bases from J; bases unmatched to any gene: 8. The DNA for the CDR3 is TGTGCCACTCGACAGGGAGACTTCTACGAGCAGTACTTC. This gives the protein CATRQGDFYEQYF.

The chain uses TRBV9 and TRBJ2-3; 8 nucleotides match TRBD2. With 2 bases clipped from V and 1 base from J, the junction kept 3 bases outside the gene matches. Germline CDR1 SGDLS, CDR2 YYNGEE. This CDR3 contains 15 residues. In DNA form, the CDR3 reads TGTGCCAGCAGCGTGGCCGGGAGGGGCACAGATACGCAGTATTTT. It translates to CASSVAGRGTDTQYF.

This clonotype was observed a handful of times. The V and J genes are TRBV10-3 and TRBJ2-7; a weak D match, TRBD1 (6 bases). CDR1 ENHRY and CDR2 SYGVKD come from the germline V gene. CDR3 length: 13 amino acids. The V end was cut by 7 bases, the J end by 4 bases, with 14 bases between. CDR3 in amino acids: CAIKGRGPYEQYF. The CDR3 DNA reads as TGTGCCATCAAGGGCAGGGGTCCTTACGAGCAGTACTTC.

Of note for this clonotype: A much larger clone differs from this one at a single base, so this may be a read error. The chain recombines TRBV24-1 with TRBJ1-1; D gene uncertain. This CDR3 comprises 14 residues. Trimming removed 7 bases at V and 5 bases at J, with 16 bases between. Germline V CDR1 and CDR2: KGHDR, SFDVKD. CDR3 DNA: TGTGCCACCAGATCCGGTTGGAGGGCAACTGAAGCTTTCTTT. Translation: CATRSGWRATEAFF.

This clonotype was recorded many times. CDR3 loop: CAAHRTSGRTGTGELFF. The CDR3 DNA sequence: TGTGCCGCCCATAGGACTAGCGGGAGAACGGGGACCGGGGAGCTGTTTTTT. The chain combines TRBV10-3 with TRBJ2-2; 13 bases align to TRBD2. V shed 11 bases and J 5 bases; nucleotides not matched to a gene: 14. The CDR3 loop spans 17 amino acids. The germline CDR1 and CDR2 sequences are ENHRY and SYGVKD.

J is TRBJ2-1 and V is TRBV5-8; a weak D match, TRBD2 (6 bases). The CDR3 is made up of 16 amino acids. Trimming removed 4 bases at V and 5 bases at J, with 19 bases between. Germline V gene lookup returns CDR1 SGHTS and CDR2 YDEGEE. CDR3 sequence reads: CASSPPQSGPNNEQFF. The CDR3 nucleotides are TGTGCCAGCAGCCCCCCCCAGAGCGGGCCCAACAATGAGCAGTTCTTC.

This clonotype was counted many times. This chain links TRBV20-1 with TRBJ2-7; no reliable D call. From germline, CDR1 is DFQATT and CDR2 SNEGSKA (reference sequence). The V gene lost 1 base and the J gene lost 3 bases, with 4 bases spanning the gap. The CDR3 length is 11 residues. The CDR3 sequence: CSARGHYEQYF. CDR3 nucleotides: TGCAGTGCTAGAGGTCACTACGAGCAGTACTTC.

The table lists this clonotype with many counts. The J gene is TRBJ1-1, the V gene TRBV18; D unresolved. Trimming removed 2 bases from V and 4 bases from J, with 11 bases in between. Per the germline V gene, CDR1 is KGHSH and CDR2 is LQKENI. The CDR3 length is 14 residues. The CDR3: CASSPMEGFTEAFF. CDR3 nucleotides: TGTGCCAGCTCACCAATGGAAGGATTCACTGAAGCTTTCTTT.

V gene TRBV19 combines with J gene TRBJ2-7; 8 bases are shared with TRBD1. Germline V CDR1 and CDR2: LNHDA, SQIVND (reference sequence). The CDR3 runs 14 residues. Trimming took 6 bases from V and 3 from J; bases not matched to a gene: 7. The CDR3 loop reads CASRTPGQGYEQYF. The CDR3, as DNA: TGTGCCAGTAGAACACCCGGACAGGGCTACGAGCAGTACTTC.

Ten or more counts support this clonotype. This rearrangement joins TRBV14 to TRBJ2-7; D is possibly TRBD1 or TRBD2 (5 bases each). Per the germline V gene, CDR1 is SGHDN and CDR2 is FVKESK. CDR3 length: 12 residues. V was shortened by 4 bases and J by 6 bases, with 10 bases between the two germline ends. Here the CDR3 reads CASSRGRAEQYF. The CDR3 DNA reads TGTGCCAGCAGCCGGGGACGGGCCGAGCAGTACTTC.

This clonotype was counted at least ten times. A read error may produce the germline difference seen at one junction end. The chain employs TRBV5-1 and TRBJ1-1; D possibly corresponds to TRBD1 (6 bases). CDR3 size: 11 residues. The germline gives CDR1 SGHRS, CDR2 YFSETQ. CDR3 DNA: TGTGCCAGCAGTCGGGGGCCTGAAGCTTTCTTT. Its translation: CASSRGPEAFF.

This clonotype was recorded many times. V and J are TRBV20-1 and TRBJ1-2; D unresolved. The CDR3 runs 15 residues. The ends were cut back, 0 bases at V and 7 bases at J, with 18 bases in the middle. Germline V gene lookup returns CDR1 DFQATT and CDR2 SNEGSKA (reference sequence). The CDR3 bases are TGCAGTGCTAGAGATCGTAGGAGCGATCGAAGTGGCTACACCTTC. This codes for CSARDRRSDRSGYTF.

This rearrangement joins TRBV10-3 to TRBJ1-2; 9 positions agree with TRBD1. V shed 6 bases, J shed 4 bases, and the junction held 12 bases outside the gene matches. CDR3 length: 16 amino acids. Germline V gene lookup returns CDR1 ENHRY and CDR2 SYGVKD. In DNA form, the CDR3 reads TGTGCCATCAGCCCAACCGGGACAGGGCTCAGCTATGGCTACACCTTC. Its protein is CAISPTGTGLSYGYTF.

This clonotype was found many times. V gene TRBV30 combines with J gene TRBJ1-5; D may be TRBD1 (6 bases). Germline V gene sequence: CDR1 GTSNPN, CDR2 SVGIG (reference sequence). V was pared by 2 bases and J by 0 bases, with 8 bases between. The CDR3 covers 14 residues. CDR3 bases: TGTGCCTGGAGTTTGGACAGTAGCAATCAGCCCCAGCATTTT. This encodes CAWSLDSSNQPQHF.

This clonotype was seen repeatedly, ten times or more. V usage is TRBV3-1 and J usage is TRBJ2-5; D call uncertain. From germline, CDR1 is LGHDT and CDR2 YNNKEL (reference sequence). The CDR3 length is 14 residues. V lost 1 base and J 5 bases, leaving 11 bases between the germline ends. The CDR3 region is CASSQAPTWETQYF. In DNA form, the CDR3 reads TGTGCCAGCAGCCAAGCCCCCACATGGGAGACCCAGTACTTC.

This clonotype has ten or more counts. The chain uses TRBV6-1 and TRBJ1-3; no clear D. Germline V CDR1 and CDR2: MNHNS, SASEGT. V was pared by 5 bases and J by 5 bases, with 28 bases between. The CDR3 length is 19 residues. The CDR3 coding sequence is TGTGCCAGCAGTTACGGCCCTTCGGGCACCACGGCACGAAGAAACACCATATATTTT. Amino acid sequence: CASSYGPSGTTARRNTIYF.

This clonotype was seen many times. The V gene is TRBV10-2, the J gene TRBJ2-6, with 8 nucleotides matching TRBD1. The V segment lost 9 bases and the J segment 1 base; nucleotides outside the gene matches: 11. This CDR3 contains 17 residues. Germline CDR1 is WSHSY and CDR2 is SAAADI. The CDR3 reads CASRPGQEGSGANVLTF. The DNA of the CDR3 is TGCGCCAGTAGACCGGGACAGGAGGGTTCTGGGGCCAACGTCCTGACTTTC.

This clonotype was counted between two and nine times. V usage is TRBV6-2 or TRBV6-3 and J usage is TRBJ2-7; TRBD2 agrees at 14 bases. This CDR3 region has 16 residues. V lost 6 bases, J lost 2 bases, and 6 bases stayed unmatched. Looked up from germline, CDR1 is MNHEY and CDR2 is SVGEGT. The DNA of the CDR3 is TGTGCCAGCAGCTCCCTGGGACTAGCGGGAGCCTACGAGCAGTACGTC. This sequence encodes CASSSLGLAGAYEQYV.

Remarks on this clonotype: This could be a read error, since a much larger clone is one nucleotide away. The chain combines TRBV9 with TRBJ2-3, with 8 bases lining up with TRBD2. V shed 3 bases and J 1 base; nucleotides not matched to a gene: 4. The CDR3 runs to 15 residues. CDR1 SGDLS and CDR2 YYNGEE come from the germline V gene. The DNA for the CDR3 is TGTGCCAGCAGCGAGGGGACTAGACGCACAGATACGCAGTATTTT. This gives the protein CASSEGTRRTDTQYF.

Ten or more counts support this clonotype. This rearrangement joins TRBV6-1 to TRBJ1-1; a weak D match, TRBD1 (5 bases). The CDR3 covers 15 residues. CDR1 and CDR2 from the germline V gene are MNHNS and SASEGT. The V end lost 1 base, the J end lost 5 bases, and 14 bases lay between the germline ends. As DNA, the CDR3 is TGTGCCAGCAGTGAAGAAGGAAGGGGCAGGACTGAAGCTTTCTTT. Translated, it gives CASSEEGRGRTEAFF.

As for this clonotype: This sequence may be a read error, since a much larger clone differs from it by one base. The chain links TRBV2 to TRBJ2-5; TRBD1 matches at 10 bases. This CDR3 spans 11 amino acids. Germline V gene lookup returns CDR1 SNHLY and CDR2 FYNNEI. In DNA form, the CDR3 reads TGTGTCAGCAGAAACCGGGACAGGGGTTACTTC. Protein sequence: CVSRNRDRGYF.

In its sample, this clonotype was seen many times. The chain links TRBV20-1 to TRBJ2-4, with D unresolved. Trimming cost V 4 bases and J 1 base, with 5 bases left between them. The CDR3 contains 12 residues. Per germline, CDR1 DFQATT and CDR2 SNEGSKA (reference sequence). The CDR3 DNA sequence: TGCAGTGCTATCGGGGCCAAAAACATTCAGTACTTC. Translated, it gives CSAIGAKNIQYF.

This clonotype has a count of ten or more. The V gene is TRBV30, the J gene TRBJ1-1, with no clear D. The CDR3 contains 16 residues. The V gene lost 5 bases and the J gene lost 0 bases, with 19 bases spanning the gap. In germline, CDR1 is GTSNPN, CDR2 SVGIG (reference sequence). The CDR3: CAWSRVGEKMNTEAFF. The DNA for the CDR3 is TGTGCCTGGTCAAGGGTAGGCGAGAAAATGAACACTGAAGCTTTCTTT.

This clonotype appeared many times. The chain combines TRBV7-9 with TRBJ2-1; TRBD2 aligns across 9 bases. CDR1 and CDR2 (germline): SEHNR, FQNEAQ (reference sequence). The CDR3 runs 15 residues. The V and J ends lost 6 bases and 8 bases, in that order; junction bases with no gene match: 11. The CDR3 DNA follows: TGTGCCAGCAGTTTCGGACTAGCGCGAGGAGATGAGCAGTTCTTC. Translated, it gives CASSFGLARGDEQFF.

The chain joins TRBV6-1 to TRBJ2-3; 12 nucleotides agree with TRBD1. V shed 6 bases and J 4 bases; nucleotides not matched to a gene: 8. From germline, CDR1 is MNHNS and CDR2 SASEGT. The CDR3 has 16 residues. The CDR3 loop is CASRTRDRGLADTQYF. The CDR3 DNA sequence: TGTGCCAGCAGGACACGGGACAGGGGGCTGGCAGATACGCAGTATTTT.

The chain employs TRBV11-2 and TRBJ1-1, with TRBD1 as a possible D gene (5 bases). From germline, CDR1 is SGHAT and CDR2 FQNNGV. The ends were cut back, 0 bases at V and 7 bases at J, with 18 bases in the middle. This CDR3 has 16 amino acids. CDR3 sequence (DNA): TGTGCCAGCAGCTTAGATCGGGGGTACAGCTCAATTGAAGCTTTCTTT. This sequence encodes CASSLDRGYSSIEAFF. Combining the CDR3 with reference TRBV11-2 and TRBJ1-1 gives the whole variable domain EAGVAQSPRYKIIEKRQSVAFWCNPISGHATLYWYQQILGQGPKLLIQFQNNGVVDDSQLPKDRFSAERLKGVDSTLKIQPAKLEDSAVYLCASSLDRGYSSIEAFFGQGTRLTVV.

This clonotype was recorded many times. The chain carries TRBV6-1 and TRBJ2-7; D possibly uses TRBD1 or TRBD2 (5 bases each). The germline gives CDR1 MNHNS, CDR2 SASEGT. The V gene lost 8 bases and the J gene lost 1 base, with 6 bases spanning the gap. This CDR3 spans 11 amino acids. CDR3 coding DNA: TGTGCCAGCGGGGGTTCCTACGAGCAGTACGTC. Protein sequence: CASGGSYEQYV.

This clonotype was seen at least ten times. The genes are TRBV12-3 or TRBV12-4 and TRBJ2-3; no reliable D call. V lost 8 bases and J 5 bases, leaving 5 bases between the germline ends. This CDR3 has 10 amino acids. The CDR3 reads CASGRDTQYF. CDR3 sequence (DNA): TGTGCCAGCGGACGAGATACGCAGTATTTT.